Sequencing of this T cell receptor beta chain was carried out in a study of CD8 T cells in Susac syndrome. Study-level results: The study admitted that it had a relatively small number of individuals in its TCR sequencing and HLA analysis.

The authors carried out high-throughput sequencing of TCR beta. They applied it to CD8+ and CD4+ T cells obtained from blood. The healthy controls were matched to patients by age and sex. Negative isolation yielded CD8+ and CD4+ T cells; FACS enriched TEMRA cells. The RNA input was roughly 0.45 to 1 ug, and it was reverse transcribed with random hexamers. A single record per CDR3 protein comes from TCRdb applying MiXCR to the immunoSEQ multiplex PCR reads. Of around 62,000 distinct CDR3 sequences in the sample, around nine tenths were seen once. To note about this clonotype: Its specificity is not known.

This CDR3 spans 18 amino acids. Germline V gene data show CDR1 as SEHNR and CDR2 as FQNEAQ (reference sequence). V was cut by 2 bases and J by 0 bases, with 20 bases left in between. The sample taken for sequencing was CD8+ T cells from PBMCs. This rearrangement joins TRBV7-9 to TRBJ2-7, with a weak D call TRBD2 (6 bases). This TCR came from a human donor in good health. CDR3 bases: TGTGCCAGCAGCTTATTTGCTCGGGGGACTCGGAGCTCCTACGAGCAGTACTTC. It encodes CASSLFARGTRSSYEQYF.